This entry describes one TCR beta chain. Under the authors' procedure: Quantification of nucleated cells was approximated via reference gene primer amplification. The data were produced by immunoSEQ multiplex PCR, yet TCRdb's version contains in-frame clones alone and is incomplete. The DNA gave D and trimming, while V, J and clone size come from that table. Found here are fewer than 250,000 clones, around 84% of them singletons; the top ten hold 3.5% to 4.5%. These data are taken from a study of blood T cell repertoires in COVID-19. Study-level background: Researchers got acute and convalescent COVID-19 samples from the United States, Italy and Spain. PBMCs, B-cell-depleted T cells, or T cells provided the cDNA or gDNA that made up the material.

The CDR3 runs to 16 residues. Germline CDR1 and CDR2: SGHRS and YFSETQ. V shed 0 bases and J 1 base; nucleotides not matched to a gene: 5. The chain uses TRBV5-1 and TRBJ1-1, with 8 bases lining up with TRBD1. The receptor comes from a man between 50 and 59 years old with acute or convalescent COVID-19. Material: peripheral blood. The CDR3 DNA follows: TGCGCCAGCAGCTTGGGGACAGGGACCCAGAACACTGAAGCTTTCTTT. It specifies CASSLGTGTQNTEAFF.